The T cell receptor beta chain described here comes from a study of T-cell reconstitution after alpha-beta-depleted transplantation in children. The authors prepared the TCRbeta library with unique molecular identifiers. TCRdb itself ran the PCR reads through MiXCR, one entry per CDR3 protein. The sample lists around 680,000 distinct CDR3 sequences; 16% were seen once. This sequence was found in a human donor who donated a stem cell graft to a child with acute myeloid leukemia. Sample: PBMCs from the stem cell graft donor, taken from the stem cell graft.

CDR3 loop: CSARETKNTGELFF. The CDR3 nucleotides are TGCAGTGCTAGAGAAACCAAGAACACCGGGGAGCTGTTTTTT. The J gene is TRBJ2-2, the V gene TRBV20-1; D remains ambiguous. Trimming removed 0 bases from V and 1 base from J, with 6 bases in between. This CDR3 comprises 14 residues. The germline CDR1 and CDR2 sequences are DFQATT and SNEGSKA (reference sequence).